A single sample gave rise to the 14 T cell receptor beta chains below, sequenced in a study of shared clonotypes between healthy human individuals. Positively selected for CCR7, the CD45RO-negative cells used as naive CD8 cells excluded terminally differentiated effector memory CD45RA+ cells. Libraries were prepared by immunoSEQ multiplex PCR; TCRdb keeps only in-frame clonotypes and omits some of them. Of around 1.9 million clones listed, around 93% are singletons. Source material: naive CD8+ T cells from PBMCs. The source is a man younger than 35 in good health. Some clones in this sample may be carry-over from other donors' samples.

The V and J genes are TRBV28 and TRBJ2-1, with D possibly being TRBD2 (6 bases). Germline V gives CDR1 MDHEN, CDR2 SYDVKM. Trimming removed 8 bases at V and 3 bases at J, with 17 bases between. The CDR3 consists of 15 residues. The CDR3 bases are TGTGCCAGCCGCCTAGGGACTTCACTCTACAATGAGCAGTTCTTC. Its translation is CASRLGTSLYNEQFF.

The rearrangement joins TRBV27 to TRBJ1-1, with a weak D call TRBD1 (6 bases). CDR1 is MNHEY and CDR2 is SMNVEV in the germline V gene (reference sequence). The CDR3 extends over 14 amino acids. Deletions cut 6 bases from V and 8 bases from J, with 19 bases between. The CDR3 region has the DNA TGTGCCAGCAGCTCAAGAACAGGGACTCGGGAAGCTTTCTTT. It codes for CASSSRTGTREAFF.

J is TRBJ2-7 and V is TRBV15; possibly TRBD1 or TRBD2 for D (5 bases each). Germline CDR1 is LNHNV and CDR2 is YYDKDF (reference sequence). Between the trimmed V and J ends, which lost 0 bases and 4 bases, there was a span of 19 bases. The CDR3 contains 17 residues. This CDR3 is CATSRDRTGPSGYEQYF. CDR3 bases: TGTGCCACCAGCAGAGATCGAACAGGCCCTTCGGGGTACGAGCAGTACTTC.

The chain employs TRBV9 and TRBJ2-1; no reliable D call. CDR3 size: 13 residues. The V end lost 1 base, the J end lost 9 bases, and 11 bases lay between the germline ends. Germline V CDR1 and CDR2: SGDLS, YYNGEE. The CDR3 region has the DNA TGTGCCAGCAGCGTAAGAGTAGAGAGTGAGCAGTTCTTC. Translation: CASSVRVESEQFF.

This chain connects TRBV11-2 to TRBJ2-1; the D is unclear. Trimming removed 5 bases from V and 6 bases from J, with 8 bases in between. The CDR3 has 12 residues. Germline loops: CDR1 SGHAT, CDR2 FQNNGV. The CDR3 sequence is CASSAGFNEQFF. DNA for the CDR3: TGTGCCAGCAGCGCAGGTTTCAATGAGCAGTTCTTC.

This chain uses TRBV7-8 with TRBJ1-1, with unresolved D. The germline V and J ends were trimmed by 2 bases and 2 bases, with 24 bases remaining between them. CDR3 size: 19 residues. Germline V gives CDR1 SGHVS, CDR2 FQNEAQ. This chain's CDR3 is CASSLFSFRQIDLNTEAFF. As DNA, the CDR3 is TGTGCCAGCAGCTTATTTTCTTTCAGGCAAATCGATCTTAACACTGAAGCTTTCTTT.

V and J are TRBV29-1 and TRBJ2-1, with D maybe TRBD2 (5 bases). This CDR3 contains 12 residues. V lost 4 bases to trimming and J lost 8 bases, with 12 bases between them. Germline lookup yields CDR1 SQVTM and CDR2 ANQGSEA. The CDR3 loop reads CSVVAMNDEQFF. The CDR3 nucleotides read TGCAGCGTTGTAGCGATGAACGATGAGCAGTTCTTC.

The V gene is TRBV7-2, the J gene TRBJ2-7, with a weak D call TRBD1 (6 bases). Germline values: CDR1 SGHTA, CDR2 FQGNSA. Trimming removed 6 bases from V and 4 bases from J, with 16 bases in between. This CDR3 is built from 14 residues. This chain's CDR3 is CASREPYTGYEQYF. The CDR3 region has the DNA TGTGCCAGCAGGGAACCATATACAGGGTACGAGCAGTACTTC.

The chain couples TRBV7-8 to TRBJ2-7, with 7 bases that match TRBD2. Germline CDR1 is SGHVS and CDR2 is FQNEAQ. This CDR3 is built from 14 residues. J was trimmed by 0 bases and V by 3 bases; bases with no gene match: 2. CDR3 sequence (DNA): TGTGCCAGCAGCTTCACGGGAGGCTCCTACGAGCAGTACTTC. This sequence encodes CASSFTGGSYEQYF.

The chain has TRBV9 and TRBJ2-1; D gene uncertain. The CDR3 is 16 residues long. V dropped 0 bases and J dropped 9 bases, with 19 bases sitting between them. CDR1 is SGDLS and CDR2 is YYNGEE in the germline V gene. CDR3 residues: CASSVASSGFGGEQFF. The CDR3 DNA follows: TGTGCCAGCAGCGTAGCTTCATCTGGTTTCGGTGGTGAGCAGTTCTTC.

This chain links TRBV4-3 with TRBJ1-1, with unresolved D. Germline lookup yields CDR1 LGHNA and CDR2 YSLEER. The CDR3 length is 15 residues. Trimming took off 1 base at V and 2 bases at J, with 11 bases between the two ends. In DNA, the CDR3 is TGCGCCAGCAGCCAAGCACAGCAGACCAACACTGAAGCTTTCTTT. It yields the protein CASSQAQQTNTEAFF.

The V gene is TRBV27, the J gene TRBJ1-5; 7 bases line up with TRBD1. Trimming at V came to 6 bases and at J to 6 bases, leaving 8 bases not matched to a gene. This CDR3 contains 14 residues. CDR1 MNHEY and CDR2 SMNVEV come from the germline V gene (reference sequence). This chain's CDR3 is CASSLDRAGQPQHF. Here the CDR3 DNA reads TGTGCCAGCAGCTTAGACAGGGCGGGTCAGCCCCAGCATTTT.

Turning to this clone: The same CDR3 can be traced to other DNA sequences in this sample. The gene calls are TRBV7-9 and TRBJ2-7; D is uncertain. Trimming removed 3 bases at V and 1 base at J, with 7 bases between. This CDR3 comprises 13 residues. In germline, CDR1 is SEHNR, CDR2 FQNEAQ (reference sequence). CDR3 nucleotides: TGTGCCAGCAGCTTTGGGGAATCCTACGAGCAGTACTTC. This sequence encodes CASSFGESYEQYF. The whole variable domain, remainder taken from reference TRBV7-9 and TRBJ2-7, is DTGVSQNPRHKITKRGQNVTFRCDPISEHNRLYWYRQTLGQGPEFLTYFQNEAQLEKSRLLSDRFSAERPKGSFSTLEIQRTEQGDSAMYLCASSFGESYEQYFGPGTRLTVT.

This clone appeared a single time. The chain joins TRBV27 to TRBJ2-3; weak D call: TRBD2 (5 bases). The CDR3 contains 16 residues. With 3 bases removed from V and 4 bases from J, the gap between germline ends came to 17 bases. Germline CDR1 reads MNHEY; CDR2 reads SMNVEV (reference sequence). CDR3 protein: CASSLMRISGPDTQYF. The CDR3 DNA follows: TGTGCCAGCAGTTTGATGAGGATAAGCGGCCCAGATACGCAGTATTTT.